What follows describes a single T cell receptor (beta chain). The authors' processing: By means of reference gene primer amplification, nucleated cell counts were estimated. The protocol was immunoSEQ multiplex PCR, while the TCRdb copy is restricted to in-frame clones and leaves out a portion. The V and J calls and the clone size are those of that table, but D and trimming were determined from the DNA. Of about 140,000 clones listed, around 83% are singletons. The data derive from a study of blood T cell repertoires in COVID-19. Study details: Acute and convalescent COVID-19 specimens originated in the United States, Italy and Spain. The cDNA or gDNA used as material had been derived from T cells, B-cell-depleted T cells, or PBMCs.

Germline V gene data show CDR1 as SGHVS and CDR2 as FNYEAQ. V was pared by 5 bases and J by 4 bases, with 14 bases between. The CDR3 consists of 15 residues. The sequencing input was peripheral blood. The source of this sequence is a human donor in a cohort sampled during active COVID-19. The J gene is TRBJ2-2, the V gene TRBV7-6; TRBD1 is a possible D gene (6 bases). CDR3: CASSVNQGSTGELFF. DNA of the CDR3: TGTGCCAGCAGCGTCAACCAGGGGAGCACCGGGGAGCTGTTTTTT. The full variable domain, completed using reference TRBV7-6 and TRBJ2-2, is GAGVSQSPRYKVTKRGQDVALRCDPISGHVSLYWYRQALGQGPEFLTYFNYEAQQDKSGLPNDRFSAERPEGSISTLTIQRTEQRDSAMYRCASSVNQGSTGELFFGEGSRLTVL.